A single sample is the source of the 21 T cell receptor beta chains below, sequenced in a study of CD8+CD57+ T cells in acquired aplastic anemia. Template material for TCR beta VDJ and CDR3 profiling consisted of genomic DNA. A single record per CDR3 protein comes from TCRdb applying MiXCR to the reads. The sample has 200,000 to 300,000 distinct CDR3 sequences, 70% to 85% seen once. Selection for sequencing was limited to patients who had shown CD8+CD57+ cell expansion by flow cytometry. The sequencing input was sorted CD4+, CD8+, or CD8+CD57+ T cells (not recorded which) from PBMCs. The receptor set was obtained from a human donor with aplastic anemia.

This rearrangement joins TRBV7-2 to TRBJ1-1, with D tentatively TRBD1 (6 bases). The CDR3 sequence is 15 residues long. Trimming left V 1 base short and J 5 bases short, with 14 bases between. Looked up from germline, CDR1 is SGHTA and CDR2 is FQGNSA. The CDR3 coding sequence is TGTGCCAGCAGCTTAGAGCTGACAGGCAATACTGAAGCTTTCTTT. It specifies CASSLELTGNTEAFF.

The chain employs TRBV2 and TRBJ1-1; D call uncertain. The CDR3 spans 14 residues. The V gene lost 7 bases and the J gene lost 0 bases, with 12 bases spanning the gap. Germline V lookup: CDR1 SNHLY, CDR2 FYNNEI. CDR3 bases: TGTGCCAGCAACCGAGAGATGCTGAACACTGAAGCTTTCTTT. It encodes CASNREMLNTEAFF.

This clonotype was seen just once. At one of its ends the junction is not consistent with the germline gene, which may arise from a read error. The chain has TRBV7-9 and TRBJ2-3; 9 bases are a match to TRBD2. The germline gives CDR1 SEHNR, CDR2 FQNEAQ (reference sequence). This CDR3 comprises 14 residues. DNA of the CDR3: TGTGCCAGCAGCTTACAAAGAAGCGGGGGGACGGATGAGTTT. Amino acid sequence: CASSLQRSGGTDEF.

The rearrangement uses TRBV7-9 and TRBJ1-1, with D tentatively TRBD1 (5 bases). CDR1 and CDR2 from the germline V gene are SEHNR and FQNEAQ (reference sequence). The CDR3 contains 15 residues. V was shortened by 3 bases and J by 11 bases, with 22 bases between the two germline ends. The CDR3 DNA reads TGTGCCAGCAGCTTGGGACTGCCCGGTCGTACAGACGCTTTCTTT. Its translation is CASSLGLPGRTDAFF.

This clonotype was detected once. A much larger clonotype is one base distant, so this may be a read error. The CDR3 carries no conserved terminal phenylalanine or tryptophan, so it likely arises from a read error. The limits of the CDR3 on the DNA are not certain, so only TCRdb's listed CDR3 is given. V usage is TRBV2 and J usage is TRBJ2-1; the table gives TRBD1 as D, unverified against the DNA. The V gene's germline CDR1 is SNHLY and CDR2 FYNNEI. 15 amino acids form the CDR3, both terminal residues included. CDR3 protein: CASGDGGTGTQYFVP.

The chain is built from TRBV10-3 and TRBJ2-1; 13 bases line up with TRBD2. CDR1 is ENHRY and CDR2 is SYGVKD in the germline V gene. CDR3 length: 14 residues. Trimming removed 10 bases from V and 7 bases from J; junction bases left unmatched: 7. The CDR3 bases are TGTGCCACCTGGACTAGCGGGGGCCAAAATGAGCAGTTCTTC. Translating it yields CATWTSGGQNEQFF.

The rearrangement joins TRBV7-8 to TRBJ2-1; TRBD1 matches at 12 bases. The CDR3 has 16 amino acids. Unmatched junction bases numbered 4, after V lost 1 base and J lost 6 bases. Germline V gene lookup returns CDR1 SGHVS and CDR2 FQNEAQ. This CDR3 is CASSLEGTGGPNEQFF. The CDR3 DNA follows: TGTGCCAGCAGCTTAGAAGGGACAGGGGGCCCCAATGAGCAGTTCTTC.

A remark on this clonotype: It may be a read error: a sequence one base away is much more abundant. Since the CDR3 does not end with the conserved phenylalanine or tryptophan, this likely comes from a read error. The DNA is omitted, as the CDR3 cannot be located on it reliably, and the CDR3 follows TCRdb's listing. The CDR3 protein is CASSLAGGYGAN. The chain links TRBV7-9 to TRBJ2-3; TRBD1, as called in the table, went unchecked against the DNA. The length of the CDR3 is 12 amino acids, counting both ends. CDR1 is SEHNR and CDR2 is FQNEAQ in the germline V gene (reference sequence).

V usage is TRBV5-6 and J usage is TRBJ2-7, with D hard to call. The CDR3 spans 16 residues. The ends were cut back, 4 bases at V and 6 bases at J, with 23 bases in the middle. Germline V gene sequence: CDR1 SGHDT, CDR2 YYEEEE. The CDR3 is CASSTARQANLAEQYV. CDR3 nucleotides: TGTGCCAGCAGCACAGCGAGGCAGGCGAACCTGGCCGAGCAGTACGTC.

Remarks on this clonotype: One junction end does not reproduce the germline sequence, and a read error may be involved. The chain links TRBV2 to TRBJ2-1; D is possibly TRBD1 or TRBD2 (5 bases each). Germline-derived CDR1 and CDR2 are SNHLY and FYNNEI. The CDR3 runs to 13 residues. CDR3: CASREGLTDTLSF. As DNA, the CDR3 is TGTGCCAGCAGAGAGGGGCTCACGGATACTCTGTCCTTC.

For this clonotype: This is likely a read error, given that the CDR3 carries no conserved phenylalanine or tryptophan at its end. It is unclear where the CDR3 begins or ends on the DNA, so no DNA is shown, and the CDR3 is as TCRdb lists it. The V and J genes are TRBV7-9 and TRBJ2-3; the table's TRBD2 call for D was not verified on the DNA. The CDR3 contains 13 residues when both ends are counted. From germline, CDR1 is SEHNR and CDR2 FQNEAQ (reference sequence). The CDR3 protein is CASSFGRSGGHDL.

This rearrangement joins TRBV7-9 to TRBJ2-1; 9 bases are shared with TRBD2. CDR1 SEHNR and CDR2 FQNEAQ come from the germline V gene (reference sequence). Trimming at V came to 4 bases and at J to 8 bases, leaving 15 bases not matched to a gene. The length of the CDR3 is 17 residues. The CDR3 region is CASSSQRSGGTRDEQFF. The CDR3 DNA reads TGTGCCAGCAGCTCTCAAAGAAGCGGGGGGACACGGGATGAGCAGTTCTTC.

This clonotype has a handful of counts. This rearrangement joins TRBV7-8 to TRBJ1-6, with D possibly TRBD1 on 5 matching bases. Germline V gene data show CDR1 as SGHVS and CDR2 as FQNEAQ. V dropped 5 bases and J dropped 13 bases, with 24 bases sitting between them. This CDR3 is built from 16 residues. This CDR3 reads CASSADSASYTPPLHF. The CDR3 DNA reads as TGTGCCAGCAGCGCCGACAGCGCCTCCTATACTCCTCCCCTCCACTTT.

For this clonotype: It is likely a read error, because the conserved phenylalanine at the end of the CDR3 is missing. The DNA is omitted, as the CDR3 cannot be located on it reliably, and the CDR3 follows TCRdb's listing. V is TRBV7-2 and J is TRBJ1-1. Germline lookup yields CDR1 SGHTA and CDR2 FQGNSA. Ends included, the CDR3 has 15 residues. The CDR3 protein is CASSLAGPTDTQYFS.

With respect to this clonotype: A junction boundary mismatches the germline segment, possibly from a read error. This chain joins TRBV7-9 and TRBJ2-3, with 11 positions matching TRBD2. The CDR3 runs to 14 residues. CDR1 is SEHNR and CDR2 is FQNEAQ in the germline V gene (reference sequence). CDR3 sequence: CASTLAGGPVTRYF. Written as DNA, the CDR3 is TGTGCCAGCACCTTAGCGGGAGGGCCGGTTACGCGGTATTTT.

The rearrangement links TRBV25-1 to TRBJ2-1, with TRBD2 as a possible D gene (5 bases). Germline values: CDR1 MGHDK, CDR2 SYGVNS. Trimming cost V 4 bases and J 0 bases, with 16 bases left between them. The CDR3 spans 17 residues. The CDR3 reads CASSATLGDSSYNEQFF. As DNA, the CDR3 is TGTGCCAGCAGTGCTACCCTCGGGGATAGCTCCTACAATGAGCAGTTCTTC. Looking up the rest from reference TRBV25-1 and TRBJ2-1 gives the full variable domain: EADIYQTPRYLVIGTGKKITLECSQTMGHDKMYWYQQDPGMELHLIHYSYGVNSTEKGDLSSESTVSRIRTEHFPLTLESARPSHTSQYLCASSATLGDSSYNEQFFGPGTRLTVL.

This rearrangement joins TRBV11-3 to TRBJ1-2; D ambiguous. This CDR3 is 15 amino acids long. Looked up from germline, CDR1 is SGHNT and CDR2 is YENEEA. With 4 bases removed from V and 2 bases from J, the gap between germline ends came to 14 bases. The CDR3 loop is CASSWELSSNYGYTF. CDR3 coding DNA: TGTGCCAGCAGCTGGGAACTGAGCTCAAACTATGGCTACACCTTC. The entire variable domain, with the rest obtained from reference TRBV11-3 and TRBJ1-2, is as follows: EAGVVQSPRYKIIEKKQPVAFWCNPISGHNTLYWYLQNLGQGPELLIRYENEEAVDDSQLPKDRFSAERLKGVDSTLKIQPAELGDSAVYLCASSWELSSNYGYTFGSGTRLTVV.

This rearrangement joins TRBV24-1 to TRBJ2-6; the D is unclear. The J call may be faulty, since TRBJ2-5 better matches the DNA end. CDR3 length: 16 amino acids. Per the germline V gene, CDR1 is KGHDR and CDR2 is SFDVKD. The CDR3 reads CATSIGADAGANVQYF. The DNA for the CDR3 is TGTGCCACCAGTATAGGTGCGGACGCTGGCGCCAACGTCCAGTACTTC.

The chain recombines TRBV10-3 with TRBJ2-5, with 12 nucleotides matching TRBD1. The V segment lost 10 bases and the J segment 5 bases; nucleotides outside the gene matches: 5. Germline V gene sequence: CDR1 ENHRY, CDR2 SYGVKD. The CDR3 sequence is 13 residues long. Written as DNA, the CDR3 is TGTGCCAGAGGGGACAGGGGGCAGGAGACCCAGTACTTC. It is translated as CARGDRGQETQYF.

The chain couples TRBV7-8 to TRBJ1-1; possible D gene TRBD1, 5 bases. In germline, CDR1 is SGHVS, CDR2 FQNEAQ. CDR3 length: 15 amino acids. V was pared by 0 bases and J by 11 bases, with 19 bases between. The CDR3 spells CASSLAGGANTQAFF. In DNA, the CDR3 is TGTGCCAGCAGCTTAGCGGGGGGAGCGAATACTCAGGCTTTCTTT.

Note on this clonotype: A read error may produce the germline difference seen at one junction end. The chain combines TRBV9 with TRBJ2-5, with 9 bases aligning to TRBD1. Germline V gene lookup returns CDR1 SGDLS and CDR2 YYNGEE. CDR3 size: 14 residues. CDR3 sequence reads: CASSLIGQGRPSNF. Written as DNA, the CDR3 is TGTGCCAGCAGCCTAATAGGACAGGGGAGACCCAGTAACTTC.